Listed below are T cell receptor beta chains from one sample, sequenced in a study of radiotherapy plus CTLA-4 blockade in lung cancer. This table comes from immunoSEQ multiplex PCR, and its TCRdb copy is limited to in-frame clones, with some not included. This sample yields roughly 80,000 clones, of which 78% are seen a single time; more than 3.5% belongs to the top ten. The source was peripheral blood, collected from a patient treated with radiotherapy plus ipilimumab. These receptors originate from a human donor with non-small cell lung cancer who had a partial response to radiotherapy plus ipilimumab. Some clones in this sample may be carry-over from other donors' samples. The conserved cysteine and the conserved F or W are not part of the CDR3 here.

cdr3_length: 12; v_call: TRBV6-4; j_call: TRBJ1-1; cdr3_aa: ASSPQGFGTEAF
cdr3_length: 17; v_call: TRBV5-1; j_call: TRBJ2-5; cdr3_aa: ASSLEGSFGQRGRETQY
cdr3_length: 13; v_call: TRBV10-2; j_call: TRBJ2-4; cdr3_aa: ASWNRTVAKNIQY
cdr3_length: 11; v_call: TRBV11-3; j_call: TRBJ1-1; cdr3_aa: ASSLDLRPGTF
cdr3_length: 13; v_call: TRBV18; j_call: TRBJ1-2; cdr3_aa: ASSPLGIVPEGYT
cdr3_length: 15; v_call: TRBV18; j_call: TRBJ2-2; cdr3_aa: ASSPPVLAGATGELF
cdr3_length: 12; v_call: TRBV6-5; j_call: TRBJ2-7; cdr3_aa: ASSYTRGPYEQY
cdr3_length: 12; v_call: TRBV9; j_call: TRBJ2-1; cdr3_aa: ASSVGGDYNEQF
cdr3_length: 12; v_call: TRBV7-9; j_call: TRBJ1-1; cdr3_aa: ASSYQSGTEEAF
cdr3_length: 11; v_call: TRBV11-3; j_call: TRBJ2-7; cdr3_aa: ASSQDLSYEQY
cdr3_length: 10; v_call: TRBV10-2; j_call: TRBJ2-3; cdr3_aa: ASSAGTDTQY
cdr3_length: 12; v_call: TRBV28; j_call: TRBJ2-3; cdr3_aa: ASNRQGTTDTQY
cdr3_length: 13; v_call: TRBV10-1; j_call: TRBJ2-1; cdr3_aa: ASSRSGSSYNEQF
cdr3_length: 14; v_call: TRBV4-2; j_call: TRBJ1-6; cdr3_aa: ASSQGGRADNSPLH
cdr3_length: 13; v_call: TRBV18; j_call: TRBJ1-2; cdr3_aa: ASSPPVARDYGYT
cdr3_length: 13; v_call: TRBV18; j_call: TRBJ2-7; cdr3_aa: ASSPPPGGPNEQY
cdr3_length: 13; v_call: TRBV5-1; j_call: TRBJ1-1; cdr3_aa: ASSLDPGGKSEAF
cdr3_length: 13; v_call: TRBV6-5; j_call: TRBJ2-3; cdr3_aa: ASSYETGATDTQY
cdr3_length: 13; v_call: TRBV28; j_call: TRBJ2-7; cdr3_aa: ASSSSWDRTYEQY
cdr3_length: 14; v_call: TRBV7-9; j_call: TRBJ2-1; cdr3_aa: ASSPPRASGGDEQF
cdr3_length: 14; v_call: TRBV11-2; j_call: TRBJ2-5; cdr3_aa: ASSSGQGFLGETQY
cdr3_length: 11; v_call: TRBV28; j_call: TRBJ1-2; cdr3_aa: ASSPTGAEGYT
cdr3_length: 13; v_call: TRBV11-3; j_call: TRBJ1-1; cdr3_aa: ASSLESGTNTEAF
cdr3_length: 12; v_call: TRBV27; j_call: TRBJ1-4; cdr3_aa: ASSLFLGDEKLF
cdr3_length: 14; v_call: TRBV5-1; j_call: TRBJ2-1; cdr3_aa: ASSYVSTDYYNEQF
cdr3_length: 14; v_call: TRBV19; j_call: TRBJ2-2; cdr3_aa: ASSPGTGGLTGELF
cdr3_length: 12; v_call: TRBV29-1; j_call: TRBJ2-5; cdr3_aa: SVGDRVRQETQY
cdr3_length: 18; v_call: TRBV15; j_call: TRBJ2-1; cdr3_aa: ATSPSDWGTRREGRHEQF
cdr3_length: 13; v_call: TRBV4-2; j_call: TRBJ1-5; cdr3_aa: ASSPGTVVNQPQH
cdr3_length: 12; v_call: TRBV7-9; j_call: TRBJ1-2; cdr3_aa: ASSEPGGAYGYT
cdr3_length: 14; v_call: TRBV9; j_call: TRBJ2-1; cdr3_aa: ASSVRTSGGTWVQF
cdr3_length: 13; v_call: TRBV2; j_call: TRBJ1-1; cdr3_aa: ASSGDRGLNTEAF
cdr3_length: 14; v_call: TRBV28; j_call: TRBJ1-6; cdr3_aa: ASSLQVAPLRSPLH
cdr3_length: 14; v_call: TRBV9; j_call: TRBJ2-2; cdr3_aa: ASSVAGSANTGELF
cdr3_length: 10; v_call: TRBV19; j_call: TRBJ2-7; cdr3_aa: ASSRSSDEQY
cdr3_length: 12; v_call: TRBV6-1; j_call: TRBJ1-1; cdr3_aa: ASSQRLPDTEAF
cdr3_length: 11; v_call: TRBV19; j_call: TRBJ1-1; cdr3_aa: ASMGRENTEAF
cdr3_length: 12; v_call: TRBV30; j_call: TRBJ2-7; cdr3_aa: AWTQRGGPYEQY
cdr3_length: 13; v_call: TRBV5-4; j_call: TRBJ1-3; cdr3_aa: ASSTGTGSGNTIY
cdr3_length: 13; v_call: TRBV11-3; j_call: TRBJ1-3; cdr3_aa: ASSSWAGFGNTIY
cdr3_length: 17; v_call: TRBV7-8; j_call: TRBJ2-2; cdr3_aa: ASSLRTTSGRTMSGELF
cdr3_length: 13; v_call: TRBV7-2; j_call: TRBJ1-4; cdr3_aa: ASSMGTATNEKLF
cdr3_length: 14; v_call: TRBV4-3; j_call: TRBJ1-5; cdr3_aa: ASSQDRINSNQPQH
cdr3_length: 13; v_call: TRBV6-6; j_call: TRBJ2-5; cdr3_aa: ASSSPGRGGETQY
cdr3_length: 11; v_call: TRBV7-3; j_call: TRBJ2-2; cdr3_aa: ASSSTGSGELF
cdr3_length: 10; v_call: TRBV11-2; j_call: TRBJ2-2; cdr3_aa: ASSPRTGELF
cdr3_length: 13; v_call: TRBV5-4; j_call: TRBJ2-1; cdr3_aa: ASSRRATGTDEQF
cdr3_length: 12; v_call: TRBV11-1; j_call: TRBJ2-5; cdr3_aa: ASSLEAYQETQY
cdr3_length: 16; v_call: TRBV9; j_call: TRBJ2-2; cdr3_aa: ASSALAGGPSNTGELF
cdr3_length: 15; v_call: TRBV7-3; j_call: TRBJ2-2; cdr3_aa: ASSLTIQGGNTGELF
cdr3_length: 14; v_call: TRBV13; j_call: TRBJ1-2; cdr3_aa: ASSYSGTERQLGYT
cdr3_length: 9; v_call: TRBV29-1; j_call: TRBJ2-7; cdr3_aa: SVAWGPEQY
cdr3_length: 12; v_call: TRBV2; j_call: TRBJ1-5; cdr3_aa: ASQGDSNNQPQH
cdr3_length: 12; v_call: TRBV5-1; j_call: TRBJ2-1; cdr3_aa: ASNRDSSYNEQF
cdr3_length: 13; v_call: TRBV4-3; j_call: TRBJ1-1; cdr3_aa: ASSPQWDTFSEAF